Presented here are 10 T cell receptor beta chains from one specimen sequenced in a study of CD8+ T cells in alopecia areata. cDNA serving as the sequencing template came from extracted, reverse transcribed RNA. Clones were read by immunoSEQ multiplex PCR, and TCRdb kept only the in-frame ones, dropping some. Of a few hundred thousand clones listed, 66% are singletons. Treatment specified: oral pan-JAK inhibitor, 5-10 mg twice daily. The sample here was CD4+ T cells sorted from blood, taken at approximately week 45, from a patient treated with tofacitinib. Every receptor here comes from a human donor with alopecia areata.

This chain's CDR3 is CASSPQLAGPMAQYF. The CDR3 DNA follows: TGTGCCAGCAGTCCCCAACTAGCGGGTCCTATGGCCCAGTACTTC. The genes are TRBV27 and TRBJ2-5; 9 bases are a match to TRBD2. Germline V gene sequence: CDR1 MNHEY, CDR2 SMNVEV (reference sequence). Trimming took 5 bases from V and 9 from J; bases not matched to a gene: 13. The CDR3 is 15 amino acids.

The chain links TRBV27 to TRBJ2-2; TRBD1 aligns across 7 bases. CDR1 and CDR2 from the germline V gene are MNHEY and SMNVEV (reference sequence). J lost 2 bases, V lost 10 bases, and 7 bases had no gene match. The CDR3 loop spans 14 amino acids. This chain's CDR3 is CATSRQGNTGELFF. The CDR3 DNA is TGTGCCACCTCCCGACAGGGCAACACCGGGGAGCTGTTTTTT.

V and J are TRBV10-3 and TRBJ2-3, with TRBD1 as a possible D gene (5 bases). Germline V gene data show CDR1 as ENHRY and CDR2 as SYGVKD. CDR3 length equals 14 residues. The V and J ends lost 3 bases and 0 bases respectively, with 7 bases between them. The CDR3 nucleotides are TGTGCCATCAGTGACAGGGTTAGCACAGATACGCAGTATTTT. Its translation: CAISDRVSTDTQYF.

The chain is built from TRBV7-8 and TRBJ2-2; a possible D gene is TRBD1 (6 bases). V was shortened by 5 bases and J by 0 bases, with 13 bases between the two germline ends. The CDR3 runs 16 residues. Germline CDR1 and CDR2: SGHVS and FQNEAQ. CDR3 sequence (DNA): TGTGCCAGCAGCGCCCTACAGGGTACGAACACCGGGGAGCTGTTTTTT. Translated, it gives CASSALQGTNTGELFF.

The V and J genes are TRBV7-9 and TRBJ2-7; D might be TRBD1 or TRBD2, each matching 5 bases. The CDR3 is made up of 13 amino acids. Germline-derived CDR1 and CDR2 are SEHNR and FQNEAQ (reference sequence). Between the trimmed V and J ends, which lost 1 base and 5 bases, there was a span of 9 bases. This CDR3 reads CASSLGGNDEQYF. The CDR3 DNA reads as TGTGCCAGCAGCTTAGGGGGGAATGACGAGCAGTACTTC. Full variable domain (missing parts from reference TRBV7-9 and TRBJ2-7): DTGVSQNPRHKITKRGQNVTFRCDPISEHNRLYWYRQTLGQGPEFLTYFQNEAQLEKSRLLSDRFSAERPKGSFSTLEIQRTEQGDSAMYLCASSLGGNDEQYFGPGTRLTVT.

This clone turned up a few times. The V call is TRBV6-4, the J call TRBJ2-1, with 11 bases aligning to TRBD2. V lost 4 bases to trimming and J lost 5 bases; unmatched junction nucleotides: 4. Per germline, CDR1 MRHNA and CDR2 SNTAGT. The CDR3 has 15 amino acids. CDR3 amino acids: CASSGRLAGHNEQFF. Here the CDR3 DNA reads TGTGCCAGCAGTGGGCGACTAGCGGGGCACAATGAGCAGTTCTTC.

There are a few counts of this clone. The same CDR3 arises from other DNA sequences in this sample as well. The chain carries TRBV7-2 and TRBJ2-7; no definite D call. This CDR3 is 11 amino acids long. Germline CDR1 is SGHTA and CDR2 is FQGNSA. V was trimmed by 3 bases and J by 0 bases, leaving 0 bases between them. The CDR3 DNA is TGTGCCAGCAGCTTCTCCTACGAGCAGTACTTC. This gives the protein CASSFSYEQYF.

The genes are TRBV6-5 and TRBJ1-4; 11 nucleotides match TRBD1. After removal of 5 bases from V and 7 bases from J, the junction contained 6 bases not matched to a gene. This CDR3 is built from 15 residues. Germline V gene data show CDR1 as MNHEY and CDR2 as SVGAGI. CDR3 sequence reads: CASSPGQGASEKLFF. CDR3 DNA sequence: TGTGCCAGCAGTCCTGGACAGGGGGCGAGTGAAAAACTGTTTTTT.

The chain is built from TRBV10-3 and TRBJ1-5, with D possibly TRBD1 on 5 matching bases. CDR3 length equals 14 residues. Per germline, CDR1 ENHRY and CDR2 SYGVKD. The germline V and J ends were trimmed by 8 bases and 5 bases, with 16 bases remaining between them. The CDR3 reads CAIAGTLNDQPQHF. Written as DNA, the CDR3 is TGTGCCATCGCCGGGACCTTGAACGATCAGCCCCAGCATTTT.

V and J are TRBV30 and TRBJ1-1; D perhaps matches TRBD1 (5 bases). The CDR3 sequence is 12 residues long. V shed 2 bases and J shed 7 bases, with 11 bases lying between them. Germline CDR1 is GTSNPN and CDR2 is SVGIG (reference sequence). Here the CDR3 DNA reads TGTGCCTGGAGTCGGACACCCCATGAAGCTTTCTTT. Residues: CAWSRTPHEAFF.